A selection of T cell receptor beta chains follows, all from one sample in a study of T-cell reconstitution after alpha-beta-depleted transplantation in children. One entry per CDR3 protein, called by TCRdb with MiXCR from the PCR reads. Of about 500,000 distinct CDR3 sequences listed, approximately 30% are singletons. Sequenced material: PBMCs from the stem cell graft donor, taken from the stem cell graft. The receptors stem from a human donor who donated a stem cell graft to a child with aplastic anemia. The CDR3 runs from the conserved cysteine through the conserved F or W. A D gene is named only where the DNA matches it firmly. Only part of the rows carry a size: once, few, many, or a class if the clone is expanded.

.	TRBV19	TRBJ1-4	12	.	CASKGPNEKLFF	TGTGCCAGTAAAGGGCCTAATGAAAAACTGTTTTTT
.	TRBV28	TRBJ2-5	14	.	CASSPDIYEETQYF	TGTGCCAGCAGTCCGGACATCTACGAAGAGACCCAGTACTTC
.	TRBV15	TRBJ1-1	14	.	CATSREQDGVEAFF	TGTGCCACCAGCAGAGAACAGGACGGAGTTGAAGCTTTCTTT
.	TRBV7-8	TRBJ1-2	14	TRBD1	CASSLPGQGASYTF	TGTGCCAGCAGCTTACCCGGACAGGGGGCTAGCTACACCTTC
few	TRBV27	TRBJ1-1	16	TRBD1	CASRKAGGIMNTEAFF	TGTGCCAGCAGGAAGGCAGGGGGCATCATGAACACTGAAGCTTTCTTT
.	TRBV12-3/TRBV12-4	TRBJ2-2	15	TRBD1	CASSPPGQLTGELFF	TGTGCCAGCAGTCCGCCGGGACAGCTTACCGGGGAGCTGTTTTTT
few	TRBV20-1	TRBJ1-5	15	.	CSAREGGGGNQPQHF	TGCAGTGCTAGAGAGGGAGGGGGTGGCAATCAGCCCCAGCATTTT
.	TRBV5-4	TRBJ2-1	15	.	CASSLEYDPYNEQFF	TGTGCCAGCAGCTTGGAGTACGATCCCTACAATGAGCAGTTCTTC
.	TRBV18	TRBJ1-5	14	.	CASSPPGDNQPQHF	TGTGCCAGCTCACCACCAGGGGACAATCAGCCCCAGCATTTT
.	TRBV30	TRBJ2-1	13	.	CAWMWINNNEQFF	TGTGCCTGGATGTGGATCAACAACAATGAGCAGTTCTTC
few	TRBV28	TRBJ1-6	14	.	CASSLWGINSPLHF	TGTGCCAGCAGTTTATGGGGCATCAATTCACCCCTCCACTTT
few	TRBV15	TRBJ2-1	13	.	CATSMGGLGEQFF	TGTGCCACCAGCATGGGGGGGCTTGGGGAGCAGTTCTTC
.	TRBV18	TRBJ1-5	14	.	CASSPQEQHQPQHF	TGTGCCAGCTCACCACAGGAACAGCATCAGCCCCAGCATTTT
few	TRBV6-1	TRBJ2-5	14	.	CASRTTGLAETQYF	TGTGCCAGCAGAACAACAGGGTTAGCCGAGACCCAGTACTTC
.	TRBV27	TRBJ2-7	14	TRBD1	CASSLGQGLREQYF	TGTGCCAGCAGTTTAGGACAGGGCCTCCGCGAGCAGTACTTC
few	TRBV7-6	TRBJ2-3	17	.	CASSQTPSAPSTDTQYF	TGTGCCAGCAGCCAGACCCCTAGCGCCCCTAGCACAGATACGCAGTATTTT
few	TRBV6-2/TRBV6-3	TRBJ2-5	16	TRBD2	CASSYTSGRPQETQYF	TGTGCCAGCAGTTACACTAGCGGGAGGCCACAAGAGACCCAGTACTTC
.	TRBV12-3/TRBV12-4	TRBJ2-5	14	TRBD1	CASRDSNYEETQYF	TGTGCCAGCCGGGACAGCAATTACGAAGAGACCCAGTACTTC
few	TRBV29-1	TRBJ2-5	13	.	CSVRPGSQETQYF	TGCAGCGTTCGTCCGGGTTCTCAAGAGACCCAGTACTTC
.	TRBV7-8	TRBJ1-4	14	.	CASSHTSGNEKLFF	TGTGCCAGCAGCCACACATCGGGTAACGAAAAACTGTTTTTT
few	TRBV6-5	TRBJ2-1	16	TRBD2	CASSLTASGHYNEQFF	TGTGCCAGCAGTTTGACGGCTAGCGGGCACTACAATGAGCAGTTCTTC
few	TRBV5-1	TRBJ1-1	14	.	CASSLSQMNTEAFF	TGCGCCAGCAGCTTGAGCCAGATGAACACTGAAGCTTTCTTT
few	TRBV4-3	TRBJ1-1	14	.	CASSQVLQSSGAFF	TGCGCCAGCAGCCAAGTGTTACAGTCAAGTGGAGCTTTCTTT
.	TRBV12-3/TRBV12-4	TRBJ1-2	13	.	CASSLRSDYGYTF	TGTGCCAGCAGTTTGAGGTCTGACTATGGCTACACCTTC
few	TRBV4-3	TRBJ1-2	16	.	CASSQDSQGSYYGYTF	TGCGCCAGCAGCCAAGATTCGCAGGGGTCTTACTATGGCTACACCTTC
.	TRBV5-1	TRBJ1-4	15	TRBD1	CASSPAGGNGEKLFF	TGCGCCAGCAGTCCAGCAGGGGGAAATGGTGAAAAACTGTTTTTT
.	TRBV11-2	TRBJ2-6	21	.	CASSLVAVWGGVYSGANVLTF	TGTGCCAGCAGCTTAGTGGCTGTCTGGGGAGGCGTTTACTCTGGGGCCAACGTCCTGACTTTC
.	TRBV6-5	TRBJ1-2	13	TRBD1	CASSYTGGESHTF	TGTGCCAGCAGTTACACAGGGGGCGAATCGCACACCTTC
few	TRBV7-2	TRBJ1-1	15	.	CASSTHRDTNTEAFF	TGTGCCAGCAGCACCCATCGGGACACTAACACTGAAGCTTTCTTT
few	TRBV5-3	TRBJ1-1	13	.	CARSPNMNTEAFF	TGTGCCAGAAGCCCTAACATGAACACTGAAGCTTTCTTT
.	TRBV7-2	TRBJ1-5	14	TRBD1	CASNTGQALQPQHF	TGTGCCAGCAACACGGGACAGGCCCTACAGCCCCAGCATTTT
.	TRBV29-1	TRBJ2-7	14	.	CSAQGGEGPYEQYF	TGCAGCGCCCAAGGGGGGGAGGGGCCCTACGAGCAGTACTTC
once	TRBV27	TRBJ1-1	14	TRBD1	CASSSSRDRTEAFF	TGTGCCAGCAGTTCCTCCCGGGACAGAACTGAAGCTTTCTTT
.	TRBV7-2	TRBJ2-7	13	.	CASSLAVRDEQYF	TGTGCCAGCAGCTTAGCGGTCCGGGACGAGCAGTACTTC
.	TRBV9	TRBJ1-1	12	.	CASSPYGTEAFF	TGTGCCAGCAGCCCCTACGGCACTGAAGCTTTCTTT
.	TRBV11-2	TRBJ2-4	17	.	CASSLAGGAFMGNIQYF	TGTGCCAGCAGCTTAGCAGGCGGGGCCTTCATGGGGAACATTCAGTACTTC
.	TRBV7-2	TRBJ1-5	15	TRBD1	CASSLTTGSNQPQHF	TGTGCCAGCAGTCTTACGACAGGGAGCAATCAGCCCCAGCATTTT
.	TRBV20-1	TRBJ2-2	14	.	CSARGGGMAGELFF	TGCAGTGCGAGAGGGGGCGGGATGGCCGGGGAGCTGTTTTTT
.	TRBV7-8	TRBJ2-1	15	.	CASSPRDDSWNEQFF	TGTGCCAGCAGCCCCCGGGACGATTCGTGGAATGAGCAGTTCTTC
few	TRBV11-2	TRBJ1-2	15	TRBD1	CASSLPGQAYYGYTF	TGTGCCAGCAGCTTACCGGGACAGGCATACTATGGCTACACCTTC
many	TRBV27	TRBJ2-1	11	.	CASSSGNEQFF	TGTGCCAGCAGCTCAGGGAATGAGCAGTTCTTC
.	TRBV20-1	TRBJ1-2	16	.	CSARDRSGTFAYGYTF	TGCAGTGCTAGAGATCGTTCCGGGACCTTCGCCTATGGCTACACCTTC
few	TRBV18	TRBJ2-4	17	.	CASSPSLVGLAKNIQYF	TGTGCCAGCTCACCCTCCCTAGTGGGACTAGCCAAAAACATTCAGTACTTC
few	TRBV20-1	TRBJ1-2	13	.	CSALPQANYGYTF	TGCAGTGCCCTCCCACAAGCTAACTATGGCTACACCTTC